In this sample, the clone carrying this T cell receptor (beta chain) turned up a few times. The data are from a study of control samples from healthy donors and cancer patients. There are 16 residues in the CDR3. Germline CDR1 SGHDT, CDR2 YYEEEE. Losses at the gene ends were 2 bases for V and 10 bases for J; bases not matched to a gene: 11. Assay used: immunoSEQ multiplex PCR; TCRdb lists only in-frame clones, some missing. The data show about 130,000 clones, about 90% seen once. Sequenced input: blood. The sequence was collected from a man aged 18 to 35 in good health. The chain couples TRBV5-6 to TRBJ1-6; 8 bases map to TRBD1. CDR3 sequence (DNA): TGTGCCAGCAGCTTTCGGACTGACAGGGGTGCCTCACCCCTCCACTTT. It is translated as CASSFRTDRGASPLHF.